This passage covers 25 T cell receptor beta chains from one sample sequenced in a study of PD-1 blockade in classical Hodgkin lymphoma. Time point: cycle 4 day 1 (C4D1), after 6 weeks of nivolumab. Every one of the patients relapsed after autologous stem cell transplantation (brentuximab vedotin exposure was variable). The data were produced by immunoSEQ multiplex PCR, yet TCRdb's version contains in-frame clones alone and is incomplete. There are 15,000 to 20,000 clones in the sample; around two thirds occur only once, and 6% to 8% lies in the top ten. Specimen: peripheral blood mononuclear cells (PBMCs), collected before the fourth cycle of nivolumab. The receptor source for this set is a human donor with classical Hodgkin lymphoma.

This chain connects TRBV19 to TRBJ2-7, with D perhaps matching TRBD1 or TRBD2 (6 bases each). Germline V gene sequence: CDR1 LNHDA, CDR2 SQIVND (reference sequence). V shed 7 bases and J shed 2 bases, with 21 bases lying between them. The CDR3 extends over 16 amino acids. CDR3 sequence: CASTPRGLNRPYEQYF. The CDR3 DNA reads TGTGCCAGTACCCCCCGGGGGCTTAATAGACCCTACGAGCAGTACTTC.

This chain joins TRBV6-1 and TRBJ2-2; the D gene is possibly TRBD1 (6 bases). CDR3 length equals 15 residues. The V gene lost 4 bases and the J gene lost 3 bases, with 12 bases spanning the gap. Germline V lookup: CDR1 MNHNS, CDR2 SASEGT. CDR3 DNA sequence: TGTGCCAGCAGTGGTCGGGACACTTACACCGGGGAGCTGTTTTTT. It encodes CASSGRDTYTGELFF.

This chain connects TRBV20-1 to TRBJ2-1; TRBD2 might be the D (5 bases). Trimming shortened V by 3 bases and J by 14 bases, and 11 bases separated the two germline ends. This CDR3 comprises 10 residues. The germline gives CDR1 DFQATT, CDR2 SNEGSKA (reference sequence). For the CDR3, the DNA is TGCAGTGCTAGCGCTACCGGGGAGTTCTTC. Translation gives CSASATGEFF.

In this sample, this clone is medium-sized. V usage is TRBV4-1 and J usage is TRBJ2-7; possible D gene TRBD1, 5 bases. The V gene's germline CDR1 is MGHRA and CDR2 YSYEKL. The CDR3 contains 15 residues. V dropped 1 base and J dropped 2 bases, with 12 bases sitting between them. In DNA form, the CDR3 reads TGCGCCAGCAGCCAAGGGGCTCAGGGTGCCTACGAGCAGTACTTC. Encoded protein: CASSQGAQGAYEQYF.

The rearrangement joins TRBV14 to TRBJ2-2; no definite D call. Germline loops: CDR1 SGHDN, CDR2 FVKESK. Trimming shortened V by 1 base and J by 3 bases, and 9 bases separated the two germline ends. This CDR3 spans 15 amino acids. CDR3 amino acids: CASSQVDGYTGELFF. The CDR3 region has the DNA TGTGCCAGCAGCCAAGTGGACGGATACACCGGGGAGCTGTTTTTT.

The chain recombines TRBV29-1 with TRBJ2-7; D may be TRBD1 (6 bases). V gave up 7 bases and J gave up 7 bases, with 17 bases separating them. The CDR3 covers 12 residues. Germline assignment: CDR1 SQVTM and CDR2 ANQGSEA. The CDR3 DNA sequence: TGCAGCGCCCAAGAGTCAGGGGAAGAGCAGTACTTC. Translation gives CSAQESGEEQYF.

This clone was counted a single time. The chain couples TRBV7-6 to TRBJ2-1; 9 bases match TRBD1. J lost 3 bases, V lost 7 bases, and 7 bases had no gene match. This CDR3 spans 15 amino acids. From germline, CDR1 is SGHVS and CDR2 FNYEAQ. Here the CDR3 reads CASTIGGQGYNEQFF. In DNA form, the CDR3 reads TGTGCCAGCACCATAGGGGGACAGGGCTACAATGAGCAGTTCTTC. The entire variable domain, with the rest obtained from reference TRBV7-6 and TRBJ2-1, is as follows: GAGVSQSPRYKVTKRGQDVALRCDPISGHVSLYWYRQALGQGPEFLTYFNYEAQQDKSGLPNDRFSAERPEGSISTLTIQRTEQRDSAMYRCASTIGGQGYNEQFFGPGTRLTVL.

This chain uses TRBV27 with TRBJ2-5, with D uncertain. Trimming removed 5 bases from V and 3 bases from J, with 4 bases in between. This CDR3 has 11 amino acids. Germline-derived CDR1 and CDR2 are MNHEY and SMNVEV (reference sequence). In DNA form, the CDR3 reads TGTGCCAGCAGTACCAAAGAGACCCAGTACTTC. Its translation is CASSTKETQYF.

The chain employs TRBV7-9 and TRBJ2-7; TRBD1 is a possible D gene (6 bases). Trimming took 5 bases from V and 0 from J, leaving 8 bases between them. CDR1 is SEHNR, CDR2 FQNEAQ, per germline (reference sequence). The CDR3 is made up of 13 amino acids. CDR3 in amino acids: CASSADSSYEQYF. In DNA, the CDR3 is TGTGCCAGCAGCGCGGACAGCTCCTACGAGCAGTACTTC.

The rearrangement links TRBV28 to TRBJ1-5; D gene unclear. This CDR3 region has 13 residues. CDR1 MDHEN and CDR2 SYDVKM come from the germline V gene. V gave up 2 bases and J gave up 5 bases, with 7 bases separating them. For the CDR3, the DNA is TGTGCCAGCAGTTTAATTAGAGATCAGCCCCAGCATTTT. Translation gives CASSLIRDQPQHF.

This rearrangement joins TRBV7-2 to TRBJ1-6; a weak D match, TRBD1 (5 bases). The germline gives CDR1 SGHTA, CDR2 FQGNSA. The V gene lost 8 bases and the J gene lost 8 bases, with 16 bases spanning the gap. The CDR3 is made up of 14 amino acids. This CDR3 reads CASSPAREDSPLHF. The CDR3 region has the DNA TGTGCCAGCTCCCCCGCCAGGGAAGATTCACCCCTCCACTTT.

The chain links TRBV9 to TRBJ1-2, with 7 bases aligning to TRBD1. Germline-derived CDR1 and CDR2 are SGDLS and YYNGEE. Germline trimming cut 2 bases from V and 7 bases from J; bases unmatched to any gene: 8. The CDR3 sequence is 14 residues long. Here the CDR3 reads CASSVVPQGTGYTF. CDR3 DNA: TGTGCCAGCAGCGTCGTCCCACAGGGGACTGGCTACACCTTC. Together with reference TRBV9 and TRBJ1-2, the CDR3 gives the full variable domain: DSGVTQTPKHLITATGQRVTLRCSPRSGDLSVYWYQQSLDQGLQFLIQYYNGEERAKGNILERFSAQQFPDLHSELNLSSLELGDSALYFCASSVVPQGTGYTFGSGTRLTVV.

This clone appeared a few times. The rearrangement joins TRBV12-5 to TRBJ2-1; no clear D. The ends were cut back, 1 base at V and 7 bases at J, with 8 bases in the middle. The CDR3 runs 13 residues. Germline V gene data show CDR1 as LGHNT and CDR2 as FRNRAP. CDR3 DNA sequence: TGTGCTAGTGGTTTGGGTACTGGGAATGAGCAGTTCTTC. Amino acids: CASGLGTGNEQFF.

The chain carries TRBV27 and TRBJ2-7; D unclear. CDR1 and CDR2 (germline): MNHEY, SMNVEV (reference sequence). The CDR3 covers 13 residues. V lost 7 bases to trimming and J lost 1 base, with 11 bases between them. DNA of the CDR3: TGTGCCAGCACCTTTGGCCCTTCCTACGAGCAGTACTTC. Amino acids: CASTFGPSYEQYF.

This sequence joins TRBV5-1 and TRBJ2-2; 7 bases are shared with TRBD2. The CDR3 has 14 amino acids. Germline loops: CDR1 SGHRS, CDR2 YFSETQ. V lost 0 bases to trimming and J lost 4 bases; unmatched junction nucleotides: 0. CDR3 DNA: TGCGCCAGCAGCTTGGGCGGGGGCACCGGGGAGCTGTTTTTT. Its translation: CASSLGGGTGELFF.

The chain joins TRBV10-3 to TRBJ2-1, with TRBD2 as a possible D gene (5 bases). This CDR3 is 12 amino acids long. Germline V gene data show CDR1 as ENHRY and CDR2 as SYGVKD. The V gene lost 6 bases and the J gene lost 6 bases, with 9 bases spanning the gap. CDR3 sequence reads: CAISPRGNEQFF. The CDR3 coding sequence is TGTGCCATCAGCCCCCGGGGCAATGAGCAGTTCTTC.

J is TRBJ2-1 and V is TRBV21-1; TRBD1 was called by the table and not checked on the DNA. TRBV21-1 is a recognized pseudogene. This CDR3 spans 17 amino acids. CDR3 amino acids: CASSIRQDRASYNEQFF. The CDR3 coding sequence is TGTGCCAGCAGCATACGGCAGGACAGGGCCTCCTACAATGAGCAGTTCTTC.

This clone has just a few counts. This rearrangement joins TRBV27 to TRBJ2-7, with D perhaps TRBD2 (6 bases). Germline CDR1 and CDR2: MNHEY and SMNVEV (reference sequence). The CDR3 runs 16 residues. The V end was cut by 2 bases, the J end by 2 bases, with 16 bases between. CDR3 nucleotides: TGTGCCAGCAGTTTAAGCGGGTCCCGCCTAACCTACGAGCAGTACTTC. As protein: CASSLSGSRLTYEQYF.

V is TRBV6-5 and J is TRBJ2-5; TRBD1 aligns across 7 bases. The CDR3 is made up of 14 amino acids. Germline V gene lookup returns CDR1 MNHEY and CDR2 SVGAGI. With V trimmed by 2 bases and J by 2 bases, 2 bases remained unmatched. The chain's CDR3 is CASSYTGAQETQYF. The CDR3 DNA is TGTGCCAGCAGTTACACAGGGGCGCAAGAGACCCAGTACTTC.

The CDR3 reads CASSARLAGAGGELFF. The CDR3 bases are TGCGCCAGCAGCGCCAGACTAGCGGGAGCTGGCGGGGAGCTGTTTTTT. The chain carries TRBV5-1 and TRBJ2-2; 12 bases line up with TRBD2. Germline V lookup: CDR1 SGHRS, CDR2 YFSETQ. This CDR3 comprises 16 residues. V dropped 4 bases and J dropped 7; count of bases not matched to a gene: 8.

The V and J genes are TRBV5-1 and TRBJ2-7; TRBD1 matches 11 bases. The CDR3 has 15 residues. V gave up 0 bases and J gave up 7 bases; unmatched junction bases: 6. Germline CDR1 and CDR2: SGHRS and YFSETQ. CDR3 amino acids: CASSLVGQGAGEQYF. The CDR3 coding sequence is TGCGCCAGCAGCTTGGTTGGACAGGGGGCGGGTGAGCAGTACTTC. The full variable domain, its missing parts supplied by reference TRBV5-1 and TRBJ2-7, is KAGVTQTPRYLIKTRGQQVTLSCSPISGHRSVSWYQQTPGQGLQFLFEYFSETQRNKGNFPGRFSGRQFSNSRSEMNVSTLELGDSALYLCASSLVGQGAGEQYFGPGTRLTVT.

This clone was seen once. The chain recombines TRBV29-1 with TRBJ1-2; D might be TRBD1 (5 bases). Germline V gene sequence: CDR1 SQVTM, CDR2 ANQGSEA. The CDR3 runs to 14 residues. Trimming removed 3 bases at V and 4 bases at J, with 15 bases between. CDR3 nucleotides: TGCAGCGTTGATCCCGGGGACCCTCCCTATGGCTACACCTTC. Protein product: CSVDPGDPPYGYTF.

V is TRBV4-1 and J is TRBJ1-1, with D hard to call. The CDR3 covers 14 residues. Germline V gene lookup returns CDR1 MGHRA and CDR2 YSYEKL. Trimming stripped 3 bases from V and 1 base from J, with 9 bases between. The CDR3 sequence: CASSHSPANTEAFF. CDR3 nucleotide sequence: TGCGCCAGCAGCCATTCCCCAGCGAACACTGAAGCTTTCTTT.

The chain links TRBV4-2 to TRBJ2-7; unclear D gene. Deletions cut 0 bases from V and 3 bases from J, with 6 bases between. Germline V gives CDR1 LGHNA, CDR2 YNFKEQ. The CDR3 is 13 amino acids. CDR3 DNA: TGTGCCAGCAGCCAAGAGCGCCGCTACGAGCAGTACTTC. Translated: CASSQERRYEQYF.

In nucleotides, the CDR3 is TGTGCCAGCAGCTCAGACTCCGACGTAATGGTCGAGACCCAGTACTTC. Protein product: CASSSDSDVMVETQYF. The chain is built from TRBV9 and TRBJ2-5; D not certain. Germline V CDR1 and CDR2: SGDLS, YYNGEE. Deletions cut 4 bases from V and 5 bases from J, with 21 bases between. This CDR3 region has 16 residues.